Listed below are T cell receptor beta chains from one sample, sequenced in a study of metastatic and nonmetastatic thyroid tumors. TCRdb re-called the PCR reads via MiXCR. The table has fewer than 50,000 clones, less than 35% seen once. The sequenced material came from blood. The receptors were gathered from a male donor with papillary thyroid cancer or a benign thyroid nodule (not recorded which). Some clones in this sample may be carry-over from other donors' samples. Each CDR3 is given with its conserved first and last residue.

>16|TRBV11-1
CASSNYRMDRDHGYTF
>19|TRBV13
CASSSKLTRGTRSYNEQFF
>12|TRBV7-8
CASRSPYSPLHF
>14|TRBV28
CASSPPPGDYEQYF
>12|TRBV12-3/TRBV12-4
CASRRRNTEAFF
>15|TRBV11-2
CASSLKVRLYNEQFF
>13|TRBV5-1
CASSWDSYNEQFF
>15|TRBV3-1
CASSQDQMRAETQYF
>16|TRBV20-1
CSAREGGGARGQPQHF
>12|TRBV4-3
CASSQGENEQFF
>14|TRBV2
CDCRDRGPVSGYTF
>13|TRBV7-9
CASFRGGSNEQFF
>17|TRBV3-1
CASSQEGKGYMNTEAFF
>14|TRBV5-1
CASSYLGQGEKLFF
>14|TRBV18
CASSPLAGDSPLHF
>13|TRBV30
CAWSVNLNYGYTF
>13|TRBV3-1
CASIHDDRVFSTF
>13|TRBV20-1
CAPWSDYNSPLHF
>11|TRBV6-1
CASIRQTEAFF
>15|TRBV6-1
CASSFIGTDLYEQYF
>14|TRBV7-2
CASGPGTGFYGYTF
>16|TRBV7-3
CASSLIGTPTGNEQFF
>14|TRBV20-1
CSARDKASGSVPYF
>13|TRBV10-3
CAITAGYTDTQYF
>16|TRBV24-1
CATSDSTGTGGEKLFF
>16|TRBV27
CASSLTRLATYNEQFF
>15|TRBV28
CAIRPLPGTNQPQHF
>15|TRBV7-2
CASSTRTGLAQPQHF
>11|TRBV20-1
CSARDAPEQYF
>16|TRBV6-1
CASSGSSRPGQGEQYF
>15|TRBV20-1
CSAGRSQRVQENQYF
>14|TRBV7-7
CASSLREDGGELFF
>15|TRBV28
CASSIGTTNTGELFF
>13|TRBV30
CAWSPVDRDGYTF
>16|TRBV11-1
CDSSARSGPRFNEQFF
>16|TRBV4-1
CACSLPADRNTGELFF
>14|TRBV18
CASSPMGGQETQYF
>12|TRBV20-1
CSAALSDYGYTF
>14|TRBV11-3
CASSGVRRDNEQFF
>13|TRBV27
CASRLPGVPEQYF
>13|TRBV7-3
CASSTDKDSPLHF
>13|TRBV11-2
CASSRLPGNTIYF
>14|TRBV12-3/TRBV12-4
CASSLGTGNTEAFF
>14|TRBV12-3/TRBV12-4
CASSRGVANTEAFF
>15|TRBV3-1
CASSQGGGTPYEQYF
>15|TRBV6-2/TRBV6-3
CASSYAGAHTGELFF
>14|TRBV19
CASSTRDSSYEQYF
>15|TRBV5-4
CASSSSGTDPFEQYF
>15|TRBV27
CASSLKHPGPYEQYF
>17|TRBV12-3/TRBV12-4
CASSLRVEGGPKQPQHF
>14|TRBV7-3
CASSWGGRDTEAFF
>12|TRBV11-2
CASSLDLHEQFF
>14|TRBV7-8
CASSPQRDGSGYTF
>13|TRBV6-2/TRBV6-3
CATVSQGLYEQYF